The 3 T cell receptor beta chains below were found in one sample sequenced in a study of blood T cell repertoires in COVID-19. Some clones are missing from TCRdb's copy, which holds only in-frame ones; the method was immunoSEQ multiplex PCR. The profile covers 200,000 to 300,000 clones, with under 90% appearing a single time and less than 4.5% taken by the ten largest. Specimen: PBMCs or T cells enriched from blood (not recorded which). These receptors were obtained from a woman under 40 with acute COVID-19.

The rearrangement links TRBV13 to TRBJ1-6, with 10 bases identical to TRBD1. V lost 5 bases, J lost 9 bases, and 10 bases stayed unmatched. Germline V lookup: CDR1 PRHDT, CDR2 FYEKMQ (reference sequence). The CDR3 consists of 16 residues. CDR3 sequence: CASSVDRGLWGSPLHF. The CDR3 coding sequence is TGTGCCAGCAGCGTGGACAGGGGGTTATGGGGTTCACCCCTCCACTTT.

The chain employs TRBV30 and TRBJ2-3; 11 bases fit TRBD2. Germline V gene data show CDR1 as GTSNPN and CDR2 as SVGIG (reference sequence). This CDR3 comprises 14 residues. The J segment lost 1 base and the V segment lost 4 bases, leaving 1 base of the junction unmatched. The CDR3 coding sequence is TGTGCCTGGAAACTAGCGGGGGGCACAGATACGCAGTATTTT. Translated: CAWKLAGGTDTQYF.

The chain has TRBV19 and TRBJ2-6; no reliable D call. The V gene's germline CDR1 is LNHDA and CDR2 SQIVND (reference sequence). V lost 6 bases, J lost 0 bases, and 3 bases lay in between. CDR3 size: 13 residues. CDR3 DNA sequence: TGTGCCAGTAGGGCCTCTGGGGCCAACGTCCTGACTTTC. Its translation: CASRASGANVLTF.